This T cell receptor beta chain was obtained from a study of blood T cell repertoires in COVID-19. V was trimmed by 3 bases and J by 2 bases, leaving 14 bases between them. Germline V gene sequence: CDR1 SGHRS, CDR2 YFSETQ. CDR3 size: 15 residues. The assay was immunoSEQ multiplex PCR, and TCRdb's table has in-frame clones only and misses some. This repertoire shows more than 85,000 clones, more than 80% found once; its top ten account for roughly 4.4%. V and J are TRBV5-1 and TRBJ2-5; the D gene is possibly TRBD2 (5 bases). This sequence originates from a human donor in a cohort sampled during active COVID-19. Sequencing was done on a sample of peripheral blood. The CDR3 DNA follows: TGCGCCAGCAGCTCACTGTCGGGGTTTCAAGAGACCCAGTACTTC. It codes for CASSSLSGFQETQYF.